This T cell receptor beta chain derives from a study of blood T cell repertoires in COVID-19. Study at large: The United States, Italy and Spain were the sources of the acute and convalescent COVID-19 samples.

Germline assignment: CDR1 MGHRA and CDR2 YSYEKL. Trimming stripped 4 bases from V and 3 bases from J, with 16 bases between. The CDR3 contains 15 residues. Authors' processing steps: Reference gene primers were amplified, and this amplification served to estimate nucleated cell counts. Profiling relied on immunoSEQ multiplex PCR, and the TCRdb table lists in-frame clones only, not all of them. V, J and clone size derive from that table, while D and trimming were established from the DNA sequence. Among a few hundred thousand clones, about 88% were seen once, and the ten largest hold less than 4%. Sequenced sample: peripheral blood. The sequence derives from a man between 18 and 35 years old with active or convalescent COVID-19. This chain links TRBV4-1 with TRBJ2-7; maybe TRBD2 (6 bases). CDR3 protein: CASSLLHSGHYEQYF. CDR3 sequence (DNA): TGCGCCAGCAGCCTCTTACACAGCGGGCACTACGAGCAGTACTTC.